Presented here are 32 T cell receptor beta chains from one specimen sequenced in a study of T cell responses to AZD1222 COVID-19 vaccine. Clones were read by immunoSEQ multiplex PCR, and TCRdb kept only the in-frame ones, dropping some. There are about 79,000 clones in the sample; more than 75% occur only once, and about 20% lies in the top ten. Material: peripheral blood, obtained on day 0 of AZD1222 vaccination. Receptors were obtained from an adult in good health.

V gene TRBV10-3 combines with J gene TRBJ2-2, with 8 positions matching TRBD2. Trimming cost V 2 bases and J 7 bases; bases outside gene matches: 12. The V gene's germline CDR1 is ENHRY and CDR2 SYGVKD. This CDR3 is 17 amino acids long. The CDR3 DNA is TGTGCCATCAGTGAGGCAACGGGACTAGGGATGAGCGGGGAGCTGTTTTTT. Protein product: CAISEATGLGMSGELFF.

This rearrangement joins TRBV2 to TRBJ1-1, with a tentative D call TRBD1 (5 bases). The CDR3 length is 17 residues. The V end lost 7 bases, the J end lost 3 bases, and 24 bases lay between the germline ends. Looked up from germline, CDR1 is SNHLY and CDR2 is FYNNEI. The CDR3 loop is CASILLGAPSRDTEAFF. CDR3 nucleotides: TGTGCCAGCATCCTCCTCGGGGCCCCTTCAAGGGACACTGAAGCTTTCTTT.

The chain uses TRBV12-3 or TRBV12-4 and TRBJ1-2; D gene uncertain. The CDR3 is made up of 12 amino acids. The V end was cut by 1 base, the J end by 4 bases, with 4 bases between. This CDR3 reads CASSLGIYGYTF. As DNA, the CDR3 is TGTGCCAGCAGTTTAGGGATCTATGGCTACACCTTC.

The V gene is TRBV6-5, the J gene TRBJ1-1; 7 bases are shared with TRBD1. The CDR3 is made up of 13 amino acids. The germline gives CDR1 MNHEY, CDR2 SVGAGI. The J segment lost 1 base and the V segment lost 7 bases, leaving 3 bases of the junction unmatched. CDR3 amino acids: CASNQGGNTEAFF. For the CDR3, the DNA is TGTGCCAGCAACCAGGGGGGGAACACTGAAGCTTTCTTT.

This sequence joins TRBV6-2 or TRBV6-3 and TRBJ2-6, with D perhaps TRBD1 or TRBD2 (5 bases each). The germline V gene has CDR1 MNHEY and CDR2 SVGEGT. Trimming took 2 bases from V and 1 from J, leaving 24 bases between them. The CDR3 extends over 21 amino acids. CDR3 DNA: TGTGCCAGCAGTTACCCTACGGCGGCAGGGACCTTATCGTCTGGGGCCAACGTCCTGACTTTC. Its translation: CASSYPTAAGTLSSGANVLTF.

This clone was counted many times. The J gene is TRBJ1-2, the V gene TRBV4-1; 9 bases are a match to TRBD1. Germline V lookup: CDR1 MGHRA, CDR2 YSYEKL. After removal of 0 bases from V and 5 bases from J, the junction contained 10 bases not matched to a gene. This CDR3 contains 17 residues. The CDR3 DNA is TGCGCCAGCAGCCAAGATTATGGACAGGGGTTCGAGTATGGCTACACCTTC. Translating gives CASSQDYGQGFEYGYTF.

The rearrangement uses TRBV5-1 and TRBJ2-3; no clear D. The length of the CDR3 is 16 residues. Trimming removed 0 bases from V and 4 bases from J, with 15 bases in between. CDR1 SGHRS and CDR2 YFSETQ come from the germline V gene. Here the CDR3 DNA reads TGCGCCAGCAGCTTGGACGGCGACCCCACCCCAGATACGCAGTATTTT. This gives the protein CASSLDGDPTPDTQYF.

The chain links TRBV9 to TRBJ2-7; D is undetermined. Between the trimmed V and J ends, which lost 0 bases and 4 bases, there was a span of 14 bases. Per the germline V gene, CDR1 is SGDLS and CDR2 is YYNGEE. This CDR3 contains 15 residues. CDR3 amino acids: CASSVATEPLYEQYF. Here the CDR3 DNA reads TGTGCCAGCAGCGTAGCTACTGAACCGTTGTACGAGCAGTACTTC.

V and J are TRBV4-1 and TRBJ1-1, with unresolved D. Per germline, CDR1 MGHRA and CDR2 YSYEKL. Trimming left V 1 base short and J 2 bases short, with 5 bases between. The CDR3 sequence is 13 residues long. DNA for the CDR3: TGCGCCAGCAGCCAAGGGGAAAACACTGAAGCTTTCTTT. Protein product: CASSQGENTEAFF.

The chain is built from TRBV7-9 and TRBJ1-2, with a tentative D call TRBD1 (6 bases). This CDR3 contains 14 residues. CDR1 and CDR2 (germline): SEHNR, FQNEAQ (reference sequence). The germline V and J ends were trimmed by 8 bases and 2 bases, with 15 bases remaining between them. CDR3 sequence reads: CASLRGAYNYGYTF. CDR3 sequence (DNA): TGTGCCAGCCTTAGGGGGGCGTACAACTATGGCTACACCTTC. Complete variable domain (other parts from reference TRBV7-9 and TRBJ1-2): DTGVSQNPRHKITKRGQNVTFRCDPISEHNRLYWYRQTLGQGPEFLTYFQNEAQLEKSRLLSDRFSAERPKGSFSTLEIQRTEQGDSAMYLCASLRGAYNYGYTFGSGTRLTVV.

The V and J genes are TRBV2 and TRBJ2-3; 8 nucleotides line up with TRBD1. CDR3 size: 14 residues. Germline V gene sequence: CDR1 SNHLY, CDR2 FYNNEI. J gave up 0 bases and V 7 bases, and 3 bases lay outside the gene matches. The CDR3 nucleotides read TGTGCCAGCATCCGGGACAGGAGCACAGATACGCAGTATTTT. It codes for CASIRDRSTDTQYF.

This chain joins TRBV6-5 and TRBJ2-7, with TRBD2 identical over 8 bases. The CDR3 loop spans 16 amino acids. Germline assignment: CDR1 MNHEY and CDR2 SVGAGI. Unmatched junction bases numbered 8, after V lost 0 bases and J lost 4 bases. DNA for the CDR3: TGTGCCAGCAGTTACTCAGGAGCGGGGGTGATGTACGAGCAGTACTTC. It encodes CASSYSGAGVMYEQYF.

This clone appeared once. The chain has TRBV3-1 (or the pseudogene TRBV3-2) and TRBJ2-1; 14 bases are a match to TRBD2. CDR1 and CDR2 from the germline V gene are LGHDT and YNNKEL (reference sequence). CDR3 length equals 17 residues. The V segment lost 5 bases and the J segment 8 bases; nucleotides outside the gene matches: 11. The CDR3: CASSFRTSGGSVDEQFF. CDR3 in DNA: TGTGCCAGCAGCTTCCGGACTAGCGGGGGGTCCGTGGATGAGCAGTTCTTC.

The genes are TRBV5-6 and TRBJ2-7, with 14 positions matching TRBD2. Trimming cost V 5 bases and J 0 bases; bases outside gene matches: 4. This CDR3 comprises 16 residues. From germline, CDR1 is SGHDT and CDR2 YYEEEE. CDR3 amino acids: CASRLGLAGVSYEQYF. For the CDR3, the DNA is TGTGCCAGCAGACTGGGACTAGCGGGGGTCTCCTACGAGCAGTACTTC.

This clone has just a few counts. The chain has TRBV7-8 and TRBJ1-1, with 8 bases aligning to TRBD1. Germline CDR1 and CDR2: SGHVS and FQNEAQ. This CDR3 spans 15 amino acids. J gave up 4 bases and V 3 bases, and 7 bases lay outside the gene matches. The CDR3 sequence is CASSFRGRGPTEAFF. The CDR3 bases are TGTGCCAGCAGCTTCCGGGGCAGGGGGCCCACTGAAGCTTTCTTT. Drawing the rest from reference TRBV7-8 and TRBJ1-1, the complete variable domain is GAGVSQSPRYKVAKRGQDVALRCDPISGHVSLFWYQQALGQGPEFLTYFQNEAQLDKSGLPSDRFFAERPEGSVSTLKIQRTQQEDSAVYLCASSFRGRGPTEAFFGQGTRLTVV.

The chain links TRBV6-5 to TRBJ2-1; 15 bases are shared with TRBD2. The CDR3 contains 15 residues. Germline assignment: CDR1 MNHEY and CDR2 SVGAGI. Losses at the gene ends were 6 bases for V and 12 bases for J; bases not matched to a gene: 9. Here the CDR3 reads CASRSRTSGRGGQFF. In DNA, the CDR3 is TGTGCCAGCAGATCCCGGACTAGCGGGAGGGGTGGGCAGTTCTTC.

The gene calls are TRBV5-1 and TRBJ1-5; TRBD1 matches at 7 bases. Looked up from germline, CDR1 is SGHRS and CDR2 is YFSETQ. This CDR3 has 14 amino acids. V lost 4 bases to trimming and J lost 4 bases; unmatched junction nucleotides: 5. CDR3 DNA sequence: TGCGCCAGCAGCACGGGACAGCCGAATCAGCCCCAGCATTTT. This translates into CASSTGQPNQPQHF. Filled out from reference TRBV5-1 and TRBJ1-5, the complete variable domain reads KAGVTQTPRYLIKTRGQQVTLSCSPISGHRSVSWYQQTPGQGLQFLFEYFSETQRNKGNFPGRFSGRQFSNSRSEMNVSTLELGDSALYLCASSTGQPNQPQHFGDGTRLSIL.

Remarks on this clone: A much larger clone lies one base from this, so it may be a read error. The sample carries other DNA sequences with the same CDR3. The rearrangement joins TRBV12-3 or TRBV12-4 to TRBJ1-1, with 8 bases fitting TRBD1. The CDR3 has 13 residues. CDR3 amino acids: CASSRDRGPEAFF. In nucleotides, the CDR3 is TGTGCCAGCAGTCGTGACAGGGGCCCTGAAGCTTTTTTT.

This rearrangement joins TRBV5-6 to TRBJ1-5, with D possibly matching TRBD1 (6 bases). This CDR3 comprises 14 residues. CDR1 and CDR2 from the germline V gene are SGHDT and YYEEEE. Trimming removed 0 bases at V and 7 bases at J, with 11 bases between. This CDR3 reads CASSLGQAGQPQHF. The CDR3 region has the DNA TGTGCCAGCAGCTTGGGACAGGCCGGGCAGCCCCAGCATTTT.

The genes are TRBV4-1 and TRBJ1-4; 10 nucleotides agree with TRBD1. Germline CDR1 reads MGHRA; CDR2 reads YSYEKL. The V segment lost 5 bases and the J segment 3 bases; nucleotides outside the gene matches: 9. The length of the CDR3 is 17 residues. The CDR3 DNA sequence: TGCGCCAGCAGCTACCCGGGACAGGGGAGGGCTAATGAAAAACTGTTTTTT. Its translation is CASSYPGQGRANEKLFF.

This chain links TRBV7-9 with TRBJ1-5; a weak D match, TRBD1 (5 bases). The CDR3 length is 14 residues. Between the trimmed V and J ends, which lost 5 bases and 3 bases, there was a span of 11 bases. Germline-derived CDR1 and CDR2 are SEHNR and FQNEAQ (reference sequence). For the CDR3, the DNA is TGTGCCAGCAGCCCTCAGGGCGACAATCAGCCCCAGCATTTT. It specifies CASSPQGDNQPQHF.

The V and J genes are TRBV27 and TRBJ2-7; D is ambiguous. The CDR3 contains 12 residues. Per germline, CDR1 MNHEY and CDR2 SMNVEV (reference sequence). Trimming stripped 5 bases from V and 6 bases from J, with 11 bases between. The CDR3: CASSPLGSEQYF. CDR3 bases: TGTGCCAGCAGTCCCCTGGGTTCCGAGCAGTACTTC.

This rearrangement joins TRBV4-1 to TRBJ2-1; D may be TRBD1 or TRBD2 (5 bases each). The V and J ends lost 5 bases and 9 bases respectively, with 17 bases between them. Per germline, CDR1 MGHRA and CDR2 YSYEKL. The CDR3 has 14 amino acids. The CDR3 loop is CASSSGSQGAEQFF. As DNA, the CDR3 is TGCGCCAGCAGCTCGGGGAGCCAGGGAGCTGAGCAGTTCTTC.

By proportion, this clone is large. The V and J genes are TRBV19 and TRBJ2-7; 9 bases match TRBD1. Germline CDR1 is LNHDA and CDR2 is SQIVND (reference sequence). The trim removed 8 bases at V and 7 bases at J, leaving 15 bases unmatched. CDR3 length: 15 residues. The CDR3, as DNA: TGTGCCAGTGGACCCGGGACAGGGTCCTCTCGGGAGCAGTACTTC. Its protein is CASGPGTGSSREQYF.

V usage is TRBV2 and J usage is TRBJ2-3; perhaps TRBD2 as D (5 bases). CDR1 SNHLY and CDR2 FYNNEI come from the germline V gene. With 2 bases removed from V and 1 base from J, the gap between germline ends came to 19 bases. The CDR3 has 18 amino acids. Here the CDR3 reads CASSELQEGPGGTDTQYF. As DNA, the CDR3 is TGTGCCAGCAGTGAACTGCAGGAAGGGCCCGGGGGCACAGATACGCAGTATTTT. The variable domain in full, with the rest retrieved from reference TRBV2 and TRBJ2-3, is EPEVTQTPSHQVTQMGQEVILRCVPISNHLYFYWYRQILGQKVEFLVSFYNNEISEKSEIFDDQFSVERPDGSNFTLKIRSTKLEDSAMYFCASSELQEGPGGTDTQYFGPGTRLTVL.

This clone was seen just once. The DNA for the CDR3 is TGTGCCAGCAGCCCCGGACAGGGAATAAGTTATAGGAAGTACACTGAAGCTTTCTTT. It encodes CASSPGQGISYRKYTEAFF. The chain employs TRBV14 and TRBJ1-1; 8 positions agree with TRBD1. The germline gives CDR1 SGHDN, CDR2 FVKESK. Germline trimming cut 4 bases from V and 3 bases from J; bases unmatched to any gene: 19. The CDR3 loop spans 19 amino acids. The variable domain in full, completed from reference TRBV14 and TRBJ1-1, reads EAGVTQFPSHSVIEKGQTVTLRCDPISGHDNLYWYRRVMGKEIKFLLHFVKESKQDESGMPNNRFLAERTGGTYSTLKVQPAELEDSGVYFCASSPGQGISYRKYTEAFFGQGTRLTVV.

This chain links TRBV19 with TRBJ2-1, with 11 bases that match TRBD2. Germline trimming cut 5 bases from V and 3 bases from J; bases unmatched to any gene: 3. The CDR3 loop spans 15 amino acids. Germline assignment: CDR1 LNHDA and CDR2 SQIVND (reference sequence). The CDR3 nucleotides read TGTGCCAGTAGTTCCGGGACTAGCGGCTACAATGAGCAGTTCTTC. It is translated as CASSSGTSGYNEQFF.

The CDR3 region has the DNA TGCAGCGTTGATGGGGGGGCTAGCGGTACCTACGAGCAGTACTTC. Amino acids: CSVDGGASGTYEQYF. This chain links TRBV29-1 with TRBJ2-7; tentatively, D is TRBD2 (7 bases). Germline CDR1 SQVTM, CDR2 ANQGSEA. V dropped 3 bases and J dropped 2 bases, with 17 bases sitting between them. The CDR3 sequence is 15 residues long.

J is TRBJ2-3 and V is TRBV5-1, with a tentative D call TRBD2 (5 bases). V was trimmed by 8 bases and J by 2 bases, leaving 12 bases between them. The length of the CDR3 is 13 residues. Germline values: CDR1 SGHRS, CDR2 YFSETQ. DNA of the CDR3: TGCGCCAGTGGACTCCCCTCCACAGATACGCAGTATTTT. It yields the protein CASGLPSTDTQYF.

V is TRBV4-1 and J is TRBJ2-3; D is possibly TRBD1 or TRBD2 (5 bases each). The CDR3 loop spans 15 amino acids. The V and J ends lost 4 bases and 0 bases respectively, with 11 bases between them. Per the germline V gene, CDR1 is MGHRA and CDR2 is YSYEKL. CDR3 protein: CASSPAGASTDTQYF. The CDR3 DNA follows: TGCGCCAGCAGCCCCGCCGGGGCTAGCACAGATACGCAGTATTTT.

The rearrangement links TRBV6-5 to TRBJ2-3, with D hard to call. This CDR3 is built from 13 residues. The V end was cut by 7 bases, the J end by 2 bases, with 10 bases between. The germline CDR1 and CDR2 sequences are MNHEY and SVGAGI. The CDR3 DNA is TGTGCCAGCACCCGGGCAGCCACAGATACGCAGTATTTT. This translates into CASTRAATDTQYF.

This clone was observed a single time. This chain's CDR3 is CASGGMDGRDSPLHF. DNA for the CDR3: TGTGCCAGCGGGGGCATGGACGGACGAGATTCACCCCTCCACTTT. The rearrangement links TRBV6-5 to TRBJ1-6, with D possibly TRBD1 on 6 matching bases. V dropped 8 bases and J dropped 8 bases, with 19 bases sitting between them. Germline CDR1 reads MNHEY; CDR2 reads SVGAGI. The CDR3 loop spans 15 amino acids.